The 5 T cell receptor beta chains reported below all come from one sample, sequenced in a study of monozygotic twins with inflammatory bowel disease. Reprocessing the 5' RACE reads, TCRdb reports a single entry for every CDR3 protein and omits DNA. The ten most abundant clones cover 5.6% of a sample with under 350,000 distinct CDR3 sequences. The sequenced sample consisted of blood. Receptors originate from a human donor with ulcerative colitis or Crohn's disease, or a healthy co-twin of an affected twin (not recorded which).

The chain couples TRBV12-3 or TRBV12-4 to TRBJ1-3. The CDR3 is 14 amino acids. The CDR3: CASSPMSSGNTIYF.

J is TRBJ1-6 and V is TRBV6-5. Germline CDR1 is MNHEY and CDR2 is SVGAGI. There are 14 residues in the CDR3. This CDR3 reads CASILSSYNSPLHF.

V and J are TRBV3-1 and TRBJ2-7; the TCRdb D gene call, TRBD1, has no DNA to confirm it. The CDR3 runs 14 residues. The V gene's germline CDR1 is LGHDT and CDR2 YNNKEL (reference sequence). The CDR3 region is CASSATGGYYEQYF.

The rearrangement links TRBV20-1 to TRBJ1-3; the D gene TCRdb calls, TRBD1, cannot be checked with no DNA. This CDR3 is 15 amino acids long. CDR1 is DFQATT, CDR2 SNEGSKA, per germline (reference sequence). Here the CDR3 reads CSAVQGARTGNTIYF.

CDR3 sequence: CASSEDRDYEQYF. The gene calls are TRBV9 and TRBJ2-7; there is no DNA to check the TCRdb D call of TRBD1. The CDR3 has 13 residues. CDR1 SGDLS and CDR2 YYNGEE come from the germline V gene. Looking up the rest from reference TRBV9 and TRBJ2-7 gives the full variable domain: DSGVTQTPKHLITATGQRVTLRCSPRSGDLSVYWYQQSLDQGLQFLIQYYNGEERAKGNILERFSAQQFPDLHSELNLSSLELGDSALYFCASSEDRDYEQYFGPGTRLTVT.